This T cell receptor beta chain was identified in a study of blood T cells in healthy people across ages. With 6 bases clipped from V and 9 bases from J, the junction kept 7 bases outside the gene matches. The CDR3 is made up of 13 amino acids. Looked up from germline, CDR1 is MNHEY and CDR2 is SVGEGT. A word on this clonotype: The antigen is not known.

With a J-beta primer mix and a sample-barcoded 5' primer, a second PCR ran about 6 to 11 cycles. TCRdb analysed the 5' RACE reads with MiXCR anew, one entry per CDR3 protein. Of hundreds of thousands of distinct CDR3 sequences listed, over 40% are singletons. Donors gave around 9.3 milliliters of peripheral blood apiece. In each sample, at least 6 million PBMCs were isolated. The study, taken as a whole, reports: Strongly correlated with naive T cell percentage was TCR beta diversity.

The sequenced sample consisted of blood. This receptor was obtained from a woman of 80 years or more in good health. J is TRBJ2-1 and V is TRBV6-2 or TRBV6-3, with 8 bases identical to TRBD2. CDR3 sequence (DNA): TGTGCCAGCAGCCGGGGGGGGGCGAGTGAGCAGTTCTTC. Its translation: CASSRGGASEQFF.